Presented here are 21 T cell receptor beta chains from one specimen sequenced in a study of identifying expanded T cells in peripheral blood. The protocol was immunoSEQ multiplex PCR, while the TCRdb copy is restricted to in-frame clones and leaves out a portion. The sample includes around 78,000 clones, 84% seen only once; the top ten take approximately 20%. The sample comprised blood. The receptor source for this set is a person aged 18-70 years in good health.

The chain combines TRBV7-2 with TRBJ2-1, with TRBD2 matching over 13 bases. CDR1 SGHTA and CDR2 FQGNSA come from the germline V gene. Trimming took 1 base from V and 4 from J; bases not matched to a gene: 1. This CDR3 region has 16 residues. CDR3 protein: CASSLELAGGYNEQFF. In nucleotides, the CDR3 is TGTGCCAGCAGCTTAGAACTAGCGGGAGGGTACAATGAGCAGTTCTTC.

The chain carries TRBV19 and TRBJ2-7; 11 nucleotides agree with TRBD2. The trim removed 1 base at V and 4 bases at J, leaving 6 bases unmatched. CDR3 length equals 16 residues. In germline, CDR1 is LNHDA, CDR2 SQIVND (reference sequence). CDR3 amino acids: CASSIAGTSGLYEQYF. The DNA for the CDR3 is TGTGCCAGTAGTATAGCCGGGACTAGCGGATTATACGAGCAGTACTTC.

This clone occurred a few times. This sample also contains other DNA sequences that code for the same CDR3. The chain uses TRBV28 and TRBJ2-3, with 10 bases lining up with TRBD2. The CDR3 totals 14 residues. The V gene's germline CDR1 is MDHEN and CDR2 SYDVKM. V lost 3 bases to trimming and J lost 5 bases; unmatched junction nucleotides: 2. CDR3 residues: CASSLLAGEDTQYF. CDR3 sequence (DNA): TGTGCCAGCAGTTTGCTAGCGGGAGAAGATACGCAGTATTTT.

The rearrangement joins TRBV7-9 to TRBJ2-7; maybe TRBD1 (6 bases). Trimming removed 7 bases from V and 4 bases from J, with 17 bases in between. The germline V gene has CDR1 SEHNR and CDR2 FQNEAQ (reference sequence). The CDR3 is 14 residues long. CDR3 nucleotide sequence: TGTGCCAGCACCCCCTTGGGGACAACGTACGAGCAGTACTTC. This translates into CASTPLGTTYEQYF.

The CDR3 is CASSELGLQGAETQYF. The CDR3 DNA follows: TGTGCCAGCAGTGAACTAGGGTTACAGGGGGCGGAGACCCAGTACTTC. The rearrangement links TRBV6-1 to TRBJ2-5; TRBD1 aligns across 9 bases. V shed 2 bases, J shed 5 bases, and the junction held 9 bases outside the gene matches. Germline lookup yields CDR1 MNHNS and CDR2 SASEGT. The CDR3 has 16 amino acids.

The V and J genes are TRBV7-9 and TRBJ2-6; 9 positions agree with TRBD2. The CDR3 runs to 16 residues. The ends lost 2 bases at V and 4 bases at J; junction bases unmatched: 3. Germline CDR1 SEHNR, CDR2 FQNEAQ (reference sequence). The CDR3 DNA is TGTGCCAGCAGCTTAAGCGGGGGGAGCGGGGCCAACGTCCTGACTTTC. Its protein product is CASSLSGGSGANVLTF.

The chain combines TRBV19 with TRBJ1-2; D possibly corresponds to TRBD1 (5 bases). Germline V gives CDR1 LNHDA, CDR2 SQIVND (reference sequence). V was clipped by 4 bases and J by 4 bases, with 16 bases between them. This CDR3 comprises 15 residues. This chain's CDR3 is CASSTGDFTVYGYTF. The DNA for the CDR3 is TGTGCCAGTAGTACGGGGGACTTCACGGTCTATGGCTACACCTTC.

The V gene is TRBV5-1, the J gene TRBJ2-7, with D maybe TRBD1 (6 bases). V dropped 4 bases and J dropped 4 bases, with 18 bases sitting between them. The V gene's germline CDR1 is SGHRS and CDR2 YFSETQ. CDR3 length: 15 residues. The CDR3 loop is CASSPWKFGQYEQYF. The CDR3 DNA reads TGCGCCAGCAGCCCCTGGAAGTTCGGACAGTACGAGCAGTACTTC.

The rearrangement joins TRBV7-3 to TRBJ2-1; D may match TRBD1 or TRBD2 (6 bases each). The CDR3 has 11 amino acids. V lost 7 bases and J lost 6, with 7 bases in between. Germline V CDR1 and CDR2: SGHTA, FQGTGA. The CDR3 reads CASKGGNEQFF. The CDR3 coding sequence is TGTGCCAGCAAGGGGGGCAATGAGCAGTTCTTC.

This chain connects TRBV4-2 to TRBJ2-7; 9 bases line up with TRBD2. In germline, CDR1 is LGHNA, CDR2 YNFKEQ. The CDR3 extends over 14 amino acids. With V trimmed by 0 bases and J by 7 bases, 4 bases remained unmatched. The CDR3 DNA sequence: TGTGCCAGCAGCCAAGATGGAACTAGCGGGGAGCAGTACTTC. This codes for CASSQDGTSGEQYF.

The chain carries TRBV18 and TRBJ1-2; TRBD1 matches 10 bases. The germline gives CDR1 KGHSH, CDR2 LQKENI. The CDR3 has 16 amino acids. Trimming at V came to 0 bases and at J to 4 bases, leaving 5 bases not matched to a gene. The DNA for the CDR3 is TGTGCCAGCTCACCACCTTTGACAGGGGGCTCCTATGGCTACACCTTC. Residues: CASSPPLTGGSYGYTF.

The rearrangement joins TRBV11-2 to TRBJ2-7; 8 bases are shared with TRBD2. Germline loops: CDR1 SGHAT, CDR2 FQNNGV. The CDR3 loop spans 15 amino acids. The trim removed 1 base at V and 3 bases at J, leaving 5 bases unmatched. The CDR3, as DNA: TGTGCCAGCAGCTTAGGGGCGGGAGGCATCTACGAGCAGTACTTC. This encodes CASSLGAGGIYEQYF.

V usage is TRBV28 and J usage is TRBJ2-2; D uncertain. The CDR3 totals 15 residues. The germline gives CDR1 MDHEN, CDR2 SYDVKM. Trimming left V 8 bases short and J 6 bases short, with 19 bases between. The CDR3: CASSDPTFGSGELFF. The CDR3 DNA reads as TGTGCCAGCTCGGACCCCACTTTTGGCTCCGGGGAGCTGTTTTTT. The whole variable domain, filled in from reference TRBV28 and TRBJ2-2, reads DVKVTQSSRYLVKRTGEKVFLECVQDMDHENMFWYRQDPGLGLRLIYFSYDVKMKEKGDIPEGYSVSREKKERFSLILESASTNQTSMYLCASSDPTFGSGELFFGEGSRLTVL.

In the case of this clone: The junction departs from the called germline gene at one end, perhaps through a read error. The CDR3 DNA reads TGTGCCAGCAGCTTTGGCGGGAGGACCTACAGTGAGCAGTTCTTC. The encoded protein is CASSFGGRTYSEQFF. The chain uses TRBV7-2 and TRBJ2-1; 8 nucleotides match TRBD2. CDR1 is SGHTA and CDR2 is FQGNSA in the germline V gene. There are 15 residues in the CDR3. The variable domain in full, with the rest retrieved from reference TRBV7-2 and TRBJ2-1, is GAGVSQSPSNKVTEKGKDVELRCDPISGHTALYWYRQSLGQGLEFLIYFQGNSAPDKSGLPSDRFSAERTGGSVSTLTIQRTQQEDSAVYLCASSFGGRTYSEQFFGPGTRLTVL.

This clone was found once. This chain links TRBV11-2 with TRBJ2-7; tentative D call: TRBD1 (5 bases). The CDR3 loop spans 14 amino acids. Germline CDR1 SGHAT, CDR2 FQNNGV. Trimming took off 2 bases at V and 3 bases at J, with 11 bases between the two ends. DNA of the CDR3: TGTGCCAGCAGCTTACAGGGTGGCGGCTACGAGCAGTACTTC. Translated: CASSLQGGGYEQYF. Together with reference TRBV11-2 and TRBJ2-7, the CDR3 gives the full variable domain: EAGVAQSPRYKIIEKRQSVAFWCNPISGHATLYWYQQILGQGPKLLIQFQNNGVVDDSQLPKDRFSAERLKGVDSTLKIQPAKLEDSAVYLCASSLQGGGYEQYFGPGTRLTVT.

This chain joins TRBV11-2 and TRBJ2-7; a possible D gene is TRBD2 (6 bases). The CDR3 contains 14 residues. The ends were cut back, 2 bases at V and 5 bases at J, with 13 bases in the middle. Germline V gives CDR1 SGHAT, CDR2 FQNNGV. This CDR3 reads CASSLPGLTNEQYF. CDR3 sequence (DNA): TGTGCCAGCAGCTTACCGGGACTCACTAACGAGCAGTACTTC.

The V gene is TRBV2, the J gene TRBJ1-4; tentatively, D is TRBD1 (5 bases). Germline loops: CDR1 SNHLY, CDR2 FYNNEI. The CDR3 consists of 16 residues. V gave up 2 bases and J gave up 4 bases, with 14 bases separating them. As DNA, the CDR3 is TGTGCCAGCAGTGAAAGTGCAGGGACGTTTAATGAAAAACTGTTTTTT. Residues: CASSESAGTFNEKLFF. The full variable domain, its missing parts supplied by reference TRBV2 and TRBJ1-4, is EPEVTQTPSHQVTQMGQEVILRCVPISNHLYFYWYRQILGQKVEFLVSFYNNEISEKSEIFDDQFSVERPDGSNFTLKIRSTKLEDSAMYFCASSESAGTFNEKLFFGSGTQLSVL.

The chain uses TRBV27 and TRBJ2-1; 11 nucleotides align to TRBD1. V was pared by 2 bases and J by 3 bases, with 0 bases of the junction left unmatched. This CDR3 has 15 residues. Germline V CDR1 and CDR2: MNHEY, SMNVEV (reference sequence). Here the CDR3 reads CASSLGTGGYNEQFF. As DNA, the CDR3 is TGTGCCAGCAGTTTAGGGACAGGGGGCTACAATGAGCAGTTCTTC.

J is TRBJ2-1 and V is TRBV19; D is perhaps TRBD2 (6 bases). This CDR3 has 14 residues. V lost 6 bases and J lost 5, with 14 bases in between. Germline lookup yields CDR1 LNHDA and CDR2 SQIVND (reference sequence). The CDR3 region is CASRTSLANNEQFF. In nucleotides, the CDR3 is TGTGCCAGTAGGACCTCCCTAGCGAACAATGAGCAGTTCTTC.

This chain joins TRBV10-3 and TRBJ1-2, with TRBD1 matching over 8 bases. This CDR3 has 13 residues. Trimming at V came to 4 bases and at J to 6 bases, leaving 4 bases not matched to a gene. Per germline, CDR1 ENHRY and CDR2 SYGVKD. Here the CDR3 reads CAISATGQDGYTF. CDR3 nucleotide sequence: TGTGCCATCAGTGCCACGGGACAGGATGGCTACACCTTC.

DNA for the CDR3: TGTGCCAGCTCACAACAAGCTCCAGGGCCCATTAGCTCTGGAAACACCATATATTTT. Its protein is CASSQQAPGPISSGNTIYF. This chain uses TRBV18 with TRBJ1-3, with D possibly TRBD1 on 5 matching bases. This CDR3 has 19 amino acids. Per germline, CDR1 KGHSH and CDR2 LQKENI. V was pared by 4 bases and J by 0 bases, with 22 bases between.